The clone carrying this T cell receptor (beta chain) was recorded many times. Its antigen is not identified. Amplification of TCR alpha and beta CDR3 regions from RNA used iRepertoire nested multiplex PCR. One entry per CDR3 protein, called by TCRdb with MiXCR from the multiplex PCR reads. The sample has approximately 190,000 distinct CDR3 sequences; about 31% are singletons. The data derive from a study of glioma-infiltrating T cells. Broader study findings: Tissue-blood divergence was below expectation in non-neoplastic patients, above in gliomas.

The V and J ends lost 4 bases and 5 bases respectively, with 12 bases between them. This CDR3 contains 13 residues. The germline V gene encodes CDR1 MDHEN and CDR2 SYDVKM. This chain connects TRBV28 to TRBJ2-7; no definite D call. The receptor was isolated from a human donor with low-grade glioma or glioblastoma, undergoing nonglioma brain surgery, or in good health (not recorded which). Material: glioma tissue, nonneoplastic brain tissue, or PBMCs (not recorded which). The CDR3 protein is CASSSGSPHEQYF. The CDR3 DNA follows: TGTGCCAGCAGTTCCGGTTCGCCCCACGAGCAGTACTTC.